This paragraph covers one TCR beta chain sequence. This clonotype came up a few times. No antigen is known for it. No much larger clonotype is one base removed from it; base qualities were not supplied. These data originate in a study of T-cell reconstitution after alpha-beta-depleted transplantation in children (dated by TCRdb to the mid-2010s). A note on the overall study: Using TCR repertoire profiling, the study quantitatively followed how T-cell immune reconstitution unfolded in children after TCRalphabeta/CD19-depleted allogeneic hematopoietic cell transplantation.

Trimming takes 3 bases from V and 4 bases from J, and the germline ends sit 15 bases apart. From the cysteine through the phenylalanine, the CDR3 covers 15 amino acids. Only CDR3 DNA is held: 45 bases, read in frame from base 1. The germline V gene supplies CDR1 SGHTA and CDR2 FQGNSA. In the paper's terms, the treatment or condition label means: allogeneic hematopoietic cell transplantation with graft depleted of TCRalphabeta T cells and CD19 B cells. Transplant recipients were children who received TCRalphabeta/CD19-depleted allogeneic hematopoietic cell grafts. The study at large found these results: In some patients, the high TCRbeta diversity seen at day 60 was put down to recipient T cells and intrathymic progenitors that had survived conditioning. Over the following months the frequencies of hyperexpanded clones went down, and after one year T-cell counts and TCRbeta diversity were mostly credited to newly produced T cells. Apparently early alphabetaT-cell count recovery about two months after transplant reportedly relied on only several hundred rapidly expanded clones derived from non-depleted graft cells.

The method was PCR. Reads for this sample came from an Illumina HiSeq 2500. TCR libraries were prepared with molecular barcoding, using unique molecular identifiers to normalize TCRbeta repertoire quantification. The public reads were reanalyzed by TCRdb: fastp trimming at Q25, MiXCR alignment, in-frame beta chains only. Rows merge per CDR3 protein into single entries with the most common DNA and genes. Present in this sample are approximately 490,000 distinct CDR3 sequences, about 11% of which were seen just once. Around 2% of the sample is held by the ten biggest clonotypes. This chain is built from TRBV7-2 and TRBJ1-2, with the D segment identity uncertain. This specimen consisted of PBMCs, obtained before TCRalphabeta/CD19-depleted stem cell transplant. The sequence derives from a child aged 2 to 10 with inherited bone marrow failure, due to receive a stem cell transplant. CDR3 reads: CASSFYPDGLYGYTF. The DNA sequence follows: TGTGCCAGCAGCTTTTACCCGGACGGGCTCTATGGCTACACCTTC.